This T cell receptor (beta chain) emerged from a study of T cell responses to AZD1222 COVID-19 vaccine. Study findings and constraints: Only a handful of AZD1222 recipients, five to seven in all, had baseline seropositivity. Unmutated variant regions are reportedly targeted by nearly half of spike-specific TCRs. The donors showed a predominance of white British ancestry and of females, with possible underestimation of clonal diversity. Dominant CD4 TCR responses targeted spike regions 160-218 and 743-854.

Repertoires were generated with immunoSEQ multiplex PCR, while TCRdb's copy carries only in-frame clones and drops some. The data hold about 110,000 clones, with about four fifths observed a single time. About this clone itself: The antigen remains undetermined.

From germline, CDR1 is SNHLY and CDR2 FYNNEI. V shed 4 bases, J shed 5 bases, and the junction held 7 bases outside the gene matches. The CDR3 has 14 residues. This clonotype was sampled from an adult in good health. The specimen comprised peripheral blood, sampled on day 0 of AZD1222 vaccination. The J gene is TRBJ2-7, the V gene TRBV2; 8 bases agree with TRBD1. The CDR3 DNA reads as TGTGCCAGCAGTGGGAGACAGGGGAGCGACGAGCAGTACTTC. Its translation: CASSGRQGSDEQYF.